The 9 T cell receptor beta chains below all came from one sample that was sequenced in a study of shared clonotypes between healthy human individuals. Sequencing used immunoSEQ multiplex PCR; TCRdb keeps in-frame clones, though not all of them. This table has 730,000 or so clones, more than 70% appearing once. Material: memory CD4+ T cells sorted from blood. The subset: CD45RA-negative fraction. The receptors stem from a woman aged 30 to 39 in good health.

This chain connects TRBV6-1 to TRBJ1-3, with 8 bases lining up with TRBD1. V lost 5 bases, J lost 4 bases, and 1 base stayed unmatched. The CDR3 is 13 residues long. Germline assignment: CDR1 MNHNS and CDR2 SASEGT. CDR3 sequence reads: CASSRTGGNTIYF. CDR3 nucleotide sequence: TGTGCCAGCAGTCGGACAGGGGGAAACACCATATATTTT.

The chain has TRBV2 and TRBJ2-1, with D unclear. The CDR3 totals 14 residues. Trimming removed 4 bases at V and 1 base at J, with 8 bases between. Germline assignment: CDR1 SNHLY and CDR2 FYNNEI. DNA for the CDR3: TGTGCCAGCAGTGGTCAGATGTCCTACAATGAGCAGTTCTTC. It specifies CASSGQMSYNEQFF.

The rearrangement joins TRBV28 to TRBJ1-1, with TRBD1 matching 8 bases. Germline V gene lookup returns CDR1 MDHEN and CDR2 SYDVKM. V lost 3 bases, J lost 1 base, and 10 bases stayed unmatched. The CDR3 extends over 17 amino acids. CDR3 region: CASSFFGDRRSNTEAFF. The CDR3 DNA reads TGTGCCAGCAGTTTTTTCGGGGACAGGAGATCGAACACTGAAGCTTTCTTT.

The V call is TRBV18, the J call TRBJ2-5, with 10 bases identical to TRBD2. J was trimmed by 9 bases and V by 3 bases; bases with no gene match: 10. The CDR3 contains 15 residues. Germline assignment: CDR1 KGHSH and CDR2 LQKENI. The CDR3 sequence is CASSPTTSGSGAQYF. The DNA of the CDR3 is TGTGCCAGCTCACCGACGACTAGCGGGTCTGGGGCCCAGTACTTC.

The rearrangement joins TRBV28 to TRBJ2-7, with 8 bases identical to TRBD2. Germline CDR1 and CDR2: MDHEN and SYDVKM. This CDR3 contains 17 residues. V dropped 3 bases and J dropped 5; count of bases not matched to a gene: 15. CDR3 region: CASSLSTGGPLGDEQYF. The CDR3 DNA reads TGTGCCAGCAGTTTGTCGACGGGAGGGCCCTTGGGGGACGAGCAGTACTTC.

The rearrangement links TRBV5-5 to TRBJ1-4; D remains ambiguous. This CDR3 spans 11 amino acids. Trimming removed 0 bases from V and 15 bases from J, with 9 bases in between. Germline CDR1 SGHKS, CDR2 YYEKEE (reference sequence). The CDR3 DNA sequence: TGTGCCAGCAGCTTGGCCAATTTGTTGTTTTTT. Residues: CASSLANLLFF.

This clone was picked up a small number of times. The chain joins TRBV4-1 to TRBJ2-4, with 9 bases identical to TRBD2. The junction had 12 bases not matched to a gene; V was cut back by 2 bases and J by 7 bases. CDR3 length: 17 amino acids. Per the germline V gene, CDR1 is MGHRA and CDR2 is YSYEKL. In nucleotides, the CDR3 is TGCGCCAGCAGCCAACTTACGGGACTAGCAGGTGGTAACATTCAGTACTTC. The encoded protein is CASSQLTGLAGGNIQYF.

This clone has just one count. V usage is TRBV20-1 and J usage is TRBJ1-2; D is possibly TRBD1 (6 bases). The CDR3 consists of 11 residues. Germline values: CDR1 DFQATT, CDR2 SNEGSKA (reference sequence). Trimming shortened V by 4 bases and J by 4 bases, and 7 bases separated the two germline ends. As DNA, the CDR3 is TGCAGTGCTACCAGGGGCTATGGCTACACCTTC. Its protein product is CSATRGYGYTF.

This clone has only a few counts. This sequence joins TRBV7-2 and TRBJ2-4, with a weak D call TRBD1 (6 bases). Per the germline V gene, CDR1 is SGHTA and CDR2 is FQGNSA. The V and J ends lost 1 base and 0 bases respectively, with 16 bases between them. This CDR3 has 18 amino acids. CDR3 loop: CASSLESWGTLAKNIQYF. In DNA form, the CDR3 reads TGTGCCAGCAGCTTAGAGTCTTGGGGGACACTAGCCAAAAACATTCAGTACTTC.